This entry lists 9 T cell receptor beta chains sequenced from one sample in a study of CD8 T cells in ankylosing spondylitis. Study-level results: One TCR beta motif, made up of several highly homologous variants, appeared characteristic of ankylosing spondylitis blood.

TCRdb fed the 5' RACE reads into MiXCR, producing one record per CDR3 protein. The repertoire holds around 770,000 distinct CDR3 sequences, approximately 12% seen once, with approximately 0.51% in the top ten. Which antigens these TCRs recognize remains unknown. Sequenced: blood, either unsorted or a sorted T cell fraction (not recorded which). The source is a male donor with ankylosing spondylitis.

This clonotype turned up a few times. The chain joins TRBV6-1 to TRBJ2-1, with TRBD2 identical over 12 bases. Germline V gene lookup returns CDR1 MNHNS and CDR2 SASEGT. V shed 7 bases, J shed 5 bases, and the junction held 9 bases outside the gene matches. The CDR3 has 16 residues. Here the CDR3 reads CASTRLAGVRDNEQFF. The CDR3 DNA sequence: TGTGCCAGCACCAGACTAGCGGGAGTGAGAGACAATGAGCAGTTCTTC.

This clonotype came up a few times. This chain joins TRBV9 and TRBJ2-2; maybe TRBD2 (5 bases). V gave up 6 bases and J gave up 5 bases, with 8 bases separating them. CDR1 and CDR2 (germline): SGDLS, YYNGEE. The CDR3 covers 12 residues. The DNA for the CDR3 is TGTGCCAGCAAGAGGGATACCGGGGAGCTGTTTTTT. Its protein product is CASKRDTGELFF.

This clonotype was observed many times. The V call is TRBV20-1, the J call TRBJ2-3; 8 bases are shared with TRBD1. The CDR3 is made up of 14 amino acids. Per germline, CDR1 DFQATT and CDR2 SNEGSKA (reference sequence). With 2 bases clipped from V and 0 bases from J, the junction kept 1 base outside the gene matches. The CDR3 region is CSARTGGSTDTQYF. The CDR3 nucleotides read TGCAGTGCTAGAACAGGGGGAAGCACAGATACGCAGTATTTT.

The chain carries TRBV7-2 and TRBJ2-1; D remains ambiguous. Germline loops: CDR1 SGHTA, CDR2 FQGNSA. Trimming took off 5 bases at V and 8 bases at J, with 13 bases between the two ends. The CDR3 is made up of 13 amino acids. CDR3 sequence reads: CASSLDPDDEQFF. The DNA for the CDR3 is TGTGCCAGCAGCCTGGACCCCGACGATGAGCAGTTCTTC.

This clonotype was counted at least ten times. This chain connects TRBV7-2 to TRBJ2-7, with unresolved D. Germline loops: CDR1 SGHTA, CDR2 FQGNSA. V lost 5 bases, J lost 0 bases, and 11 bases lay in between. The CDR3 is 14 residues long. CDR3 in DNA: TGTGCCAGCAGCCCCCGCGGTAGCTCCTACGAGCAGTACTTC. Its protein product is CASSPRGSSYEQYF.

The chain employs TRBV6-4 and TRBJ1-4, with 7 bases identical to TRBD1. With 6 bases clipped from V and 7 bases from J, the junction kept 5 bases outside the gene matches. The germline CDR1 and CDR2 sequences are MRHNA and SNTAGT. The CDR3 contains 13 residues. In DNA, the CDR3 is TGTGCCAGCAGGACCTCAGGGGGTGAAAAACTGTTTTTT. Amino acid sequence: CASRTSGGEKLFF.

This chain uses TRBV6-1 with TRBJ1-2; D remains unclear. The V gene lost 8 bases and the J gene lost 8 bases, with 21 bases spanning the gap. The germline V gene has CDR1 MNHNS and CDR2 SASEGT. There are 14 residues in the CDR3. The CDR3 nucleotides are TGTGCCAGCCTCCGCGATCACCTCGCGGAGGGCTACACCTTC. It translates to CASLRDHLAEGYTF.

The sample holds a few counts of this clonotype. The CDR3 protein is CSATLGWDHTEAFF. In nucleotides, the CDR3 is TGCAGTGCGACCCTGGGATGGGATCACACTGAAGCTTTCTTT. J is TRBJ1-1 and V is TRBV20-1; D uncertain. The germline gives CDR1 DFQATT, CDR2 SNEGSKA (reference sequence). This CDR3 is built from 14 residues. Trimming left V 6 bases short and J 3 bases short, with 17 bases between.

The chain uses TRBV27 and TRBJ2-1; TRBD2 agrees at 12 bases. Unmatched junction bases numbered 13, after V lost 6 bases and J lost 1 base. This CDR3 comprises 19 residues. The V gene's germline CDR1 is MNHEY and CDR2 SMNVEV (reference sequence). CDR3 loop: CASSPRRLAGALSYNEQFF. As DNA, the CDR3 is TGTGCCAGCAGCCCCAGGCGACTAGCGGGGGCCTTATCCTACAATGAGCAGTTCTTC.